The clone carrying this T cell receptor beta chain was recorded a few times. This CDR3 spans 14 amino acids. V dropped 3 bases and J dropped 5 bases, with 12 bases sitting between them. Germline values: CDR1 SGDLS, CDR2 YYNGEE. This entry comes from a study of T-cell reconstitution after alpha-beta-depleted transplantation in children. A library of TCRbeta sequences, prepared with unique molecular identifiers, was generated. TCRdb passed the PCR reads through MiXCR, listing each CDR3 protein once. Of roughly 400,000 distinct CDR3 sequences in the sample, roughly 21% are singletons; the top ten hold over 3.5%.

The V gene is TRBV9, the J gene TRBJ2-1, with unresolved D. The source material was PBMCs from the stem cell graft donor, sampled from the stem cell graft. The receptor's source is a human donor who donated a stem cell graft to a child with acute myeloid leukemia. The CDR3 loop reads CASSGEGPHNEQFF. CDR3 DNA: TGTGCCAGCAGCGGAGAAGGGCCGCACAATGAGCAGTTCTTC.